These 27 T cell receptor beta chains were sequenced from one sample in a study of vaccination and CD4 T cells after COVID-19. The treatment was: roughly nine-day PBMC culture with coronavirus spike peptide pools or control peptides (ViraFEST assay). Gathering of the CD4+ T cells, from the unexposed donor, took place before the COVID-19 pandemic (2011-2018). An Oncomine TCR Beta short-read assay was used to sequence the DNA from cultured CD4+ T cells. In this case, cultured CD4+ T cells provided the extracted genomic DNA. TCRdb fed the PCR reads into MiXCR, producing one record per CDR3 protein. In the table there are about 11,000 distinct CDR3 sequences, around 40% of which are singletons. These TCRs are of unknown antigen specificity. The sample comprised CD4+ T cells from blood, cultured in vitro. All receptors come from a human donor in good health.

The chain joins TRBV27 to TRBJ2-3; D remains unclear. This CDR3 is built from 13 residues. V dropped 7 bases and J dropped 0 bases, with 8 bases sitting between them. Germline V CDR1 and CDR2: MNHEY, SMNVEV (reference sequence). In nucleotides, the CDR3 is TGTGCCAGCATGACACGTAGCACAGATACGCAGTATTTT. Its translation: CASMTRSTDTQYF.

The gene calls are TRBV29-1 and TRBJ1-2, with D hard to call. The CDR3 is made up of 12 amino acids. The V end was cut by 5 bases, the J end by 1 base, with 8 bases between. Germline CDR1 is SQVTM and CDR2 is ANQGSEA. The CDR3, as DNA: TGCAGCGTTCGGGCAGATAACTATGGCTACACCTTC. Amino acid sequence: CSVRADNYGYTF.

J is TRBJ2-7 and V is TRBV5-1; 14 positions agree with TRBD2. J lost 5 bases, V lost 4 bases, and 5 bases had no gene match. The CDR3 extends over 15 amino acids. Germline V gene sequence: CDR1 SGHRS, CDR2 YFSETQ. The chain's CDR3 is CASSGGLAGGNEQYF. Written as DNA, the CDR3 is TGCGCCAGCAGCGGAGGACTAGCGGGAGGCAACGAGCAGTACTTC.

This chain links TRBV7-2 with TRBJ2-3; 7 nucleotides agree with TRBD1. Germline CDR1 reads SGHTA; CDR2 reads FQGNSA. Trimming took 4 bases from V and 4 from J; bases not matched to a gene: 2. CDR3 length equals 13 residues. The CDR3 bases are TGTGCCAGCAGCTCTGACAGGGCAGATACGCAGTATTTT. Translation: CASSSDRADTQYF.

This clonotype was picked up a small number of times. The chain recombines TRBV20-1 with TRBJ1-2, with 7 bases aligning to TRBD1. The CDR3 has 16 residues. Germline V gene sequence: CDR1 DFQATT, CDR2 SNEGSKA (reference sequence). The trim removed 6 bases at V and 8 bases at J, leaving 21 bases unmatched. The CDR3 bases are TGCAGTGCCCCCTGGTTAAGGGACAGCAGAAAGTGGGGCTACACCTTC. The encoded protein is CSAPWLRDSRKWGYTF.

The chain couples TRBV28 to TRBJ2-7; D is undetermined. V was trimmed by 5 bases and J by 2 bases, leaving 13 bases between them. Per germline, CDR1 MDHEN and CDR2 SYDVKM. The CDR3 runs 14 residues. CDR3 region: CASSEGVAPYEQYF. Here the CDR3 DNA reads TGTGCCAGCAGTGAAGGAGTCGCCCCCTACGAGCAGTACTTC.

V is TRBV20-1 and J is TRBJ2-1; tentative D call: TRBD2 (6 bases). The CDR3 extends over 16 amino acids. Trimming left V 1 base short and J 4 bases short, with 17 bases between. CDR1 and CDR2 from the germline V gene are DFQATT and SNEGSKA (reference sequence). The CDR3 sequence: CSARGRGGTSYNEQFF. The CDR3 nucleotides are TGCAGTGCTAGAGGGCGTGGCGGGACGTCTTACAATGAGCAGTTCTTC.

This clonotype has only a few counts. This chain joins TRBV24-1 and TRBJ1-2, with D perhaps matching TRBD1 (5 bases). This CDR3 is built from 14 residues. Germline V lookup: CDR1 KGHDR, CDR2 SFDVKD. V was cut by 4 bases and J by 2 bases, with 10 bases left in between. Here the CDR3 reads CATSEHDRNYGYTF. CDR3 DNA: TGTGCCACCAGTGAACACGACAGAAACTATGGCTACACCTTC.

This clonotype was seen only a few times. The CDR3 sequence is CASIPGRSYEQYF. The DNA of the CDR3 is TGTGCCAGCATCCCTGGGCGATCCTACGAGCAGTACTTC. V gene TRBV28 combines with J gene TRBJ2-7; no definite D call. Germline loops: CDR1 MDHEN, CDR2 SYDVKM. This CDR3 is 13 amino acids long. The germline V and J ends were trimmed by 7 bases and 1 base, with 11 bases remaining between them.

This clonotype was detected a few times. This rearrangement joins TRBV11-3 to TRBJ2-3; TRBD2 is a possible D gene (5 bases). Germline CDR1 and CDR2: SGHNT and YENEEA. Between the trimmed V and J ends, which lost 6 bases and 3 bases, there was a span of 13 bases. CDR3 length: 14 amino acids. The CDR3 region has the DNA TGTGCCAGCAGTTCTTCTACGGGGACAGATACGCAGTATTTT. Translation gives CASSSSTGTDTQYF.

This chain links TRBV28 with TRBJ2-7, with D tentatively TRBD1 or TRBD2 (5 bases each). CDR3 length equals 17 residues. Germline CDR1 and CDR2: MDHEN and SYDVKM. Trimming left V 7 bases short and J 2 bases short, with 24 bases between. CDR3 DNA sequence: TGTGCCAGCAATCCCAGGAACTCCGGGACCCAGACCTACGAGCAGTACTTC. Its translation is CASNPRNSGTQTYEQYF.

This clonotype has only a few counts. This chain joins TRBV11-1 and TRBJ1-1, with D perhaps TRBD1 (5 bases). The CDR3 runs 14 residues. The germline CDR1 and CDR2 sequences are SGHAT and FQDESV (reference sequence). Trimming left V 0 bases short and J 3 bases short, with 8 bases between. The DNA of the CDR3 is TGTGCCAGCAGCTTAGCGCAAGGGGACACTGAAGCTTTCTTT. Translated, it gives CASSLAQGDTEAFF.

This clonotype came up a few times. V is TRBV7-2 and J is TRBJ1-2; D is perhaps TRBD1 (5 bases). From germline, CDR1 is SGHTA and CDR2 FQGNSA. Trimming took off 5 bases at V and 0 bases at J, with 13 bases between the two ends. The CDR3 is 15 residues long. The CDR3 is CASSNYGGANYGYTF. The DNA for the CDR3 is TGTGCCAGCAGCAACTACGGGGGAGCTAACTATGGCTACACCTTC.

The V gene is TRBV5-1, the J gene TRBJ2-3, with TRBD2 matching over 11 bases. V lost 4 bases, J lost 7 bases, and 8 bases stayed unmatched. This CDR3 contains 15 residues. The germline V gene has CDR1 SGHRS and CDR2 YFSETQ. Here the CDR3 reads CASSLGTSGTNTQYF. DNA of the CDR3: TGCGCCAGCAGCCTAGGGACTAGCGGAACGAATACGCAGTATTTT.

The chain combines TRBV11-3 with TRBJ2-1; TRBD2 matches at 11 bases. The CDR3 length is 16 residues. The germline gives CDR1 SGHNT, CDR2 YENEEA. J lost 0 bases, V lost 2 bases, and 0 bases had no gene match. The CDR3 bases are TGTGCCAGCAGCTTAACTAGCGGGGGCTCCTACAATGAGCAGTTCTTC. Translation: CASSLTSGGSYNEQFF.

The gene calls are TRBV27 and TRBJ1-1; D possibly corresponds to TRBD1 (5 bases). CDR3 length equals 14 residues. Trimming pared 4 bases from V and 4 bases from J, leaving 13 bases between. Germline V gives CDR1 MNHEY, CDR2 SMNVEV (reference sequence). CDR3 coding DNA: TGTGCCAGCAGTTGGGGCACGGGGGGCACTGAAGCTTTCTTT. It yields the protein CASSWGTGGTEAFF.

The chain has TRBV5-1 and TRBJ1-1; D ambiguous. The length of the CDR3 is 14 residues. The V gene lost 4 bases and the J gene lost 1 base, with 11 bases spanning the gap. Germline V gene data show CDR1 as SGHRS and CDR2 as YFSETQ. The CDR3 DNA is TGCGCCAGCAGCCAGGACTGGGGGAACACTGAAGCTTTCTTT. Translated, it gives CASSQDWGNTEAFF.

This clonotype was picked up one time. V is TRBV18 and J is TRBJ2-2; 11 bases are a match to TRBD2. The germline V gene encodes CDR1 KGHSH and CDR2 LQKENI. J lost 6 bases, V lost 0 bases, and 6 bases had no gene match. The CDR3 sequence is 17 residues long. The CDR3 here is CASSPPTSGRSPGELFF. The CDR3 DNA is TGTGCCAGCTCACCACCTACTAGCGGGAGATCCCCCGGGGAGCTGTTTTTT.

The rearrangement uses TRBV20-1 and TRBJ2-7; D gene unclear. The CDR3 loop spans 14 amino acids. Trimming took off 6 bases at V and 5 bases at J, with 20 bases between the two ends. Germline CDR1 reads DFQATT; CDR2 reads SNEGSKA (reference sequence). The CDR3 loop reads CSASKLPLGNEQYF. DNA for the CDR3: TGCAGTGCCTCCAAACTCCCCCTGGGGAACGAGCAGTACTTC.

Comments on this clonotype: One end of the junction varies from germline; a read error may be responsible. The V gene is TRBV20-1, the J gene TRBJ1-5, with 8 bases matching TRBD1. This CDR3 comprises 13 residues. Per germline, CDR1 DFQATT and CDR2 SNEGSKA (reference sequence). The chain's CDR3 is CSGRQGLSQPQHF. In DNA, the CDR3 is TGCAGTGGTAGACAGGGGTTGAGTCAGCCCCAGCATTTT.

The V and J genes are TRBV28 and TRBJ1-5; 8 bases are a match to TRBD1. The CDR3 runs to 15 residues. J gave up 2 bases and V 6 bases, and 6 bases lay outside the gene matches. Looked up from germline, CDR1 is MDHEN and CDR2 is SYDVKM. The DNA of the CDR3 is TGTGCCAGCAGACAGACAGGGGTCCGCAATCAGCCCCAGCATTTT. This sequence encodes CASRQTGVRNQPQHF.

This clonotype was counted between two and nine times. The chain combines TRBV19 with TRBJ1-5, with TRBD1 as a possible D gene (5 bases). The CDR3 loop spans 17 amino acids. V lost 5 bases and J lost 2, with 19 bases in between. Germline V gene sequence: CDR1 LNHDA, CDR2 SQIVND (reference sequence). The CDR3 loop is CASSDLGSGGGNQPQHF. CDR3 coding DNA: TGTGCCAGTAGTGACCTGGGGTCGGGGGGTGGCAATCAGCCCCAGCATTTT.

The V gene is TRBV25-1, the J gene TRBJ1-3; the D gene is possibly TRBD1 (5 bases). In germline, CDR1 is MGHDK, CDR2 SYGVNS. The CDR3 is 12 amino acids. Trimming took 3 bases from V and 7 from J, leaving 7 bases between them. CDR3 sequence reads: CASSEPGNTIYF. The DNA for the CDR3 is TGTGCCAGCAGTGAGCCAGGGAACACCATATATTTT. The entire variable domain, with the rest obtained from reference TRBV25-1 and TRBJ1-3, is as follows: EADIYQTPRYLVIGTGKKITLECSQTMGHDKMYWYQQDPGMELHLIHYSYGVNSTEKGDLSSESTVSRIRTEHFPLTLESARPSHTSQYLCASSEPGNTIYFGEGSWLTVV.

This clonotype has more than one count but fewer than ten. The chain recombines TRBV6-2 or TRBV6-3 with TRBJ1-1; 8 bases are shared with TRBD1. CDR1 and CDR2 from the germline V gene are MNHEY and SVGEGT. The CDR3 spans 13 residues. Trimming took 6 bases from V and 2 from J; bases not matched to a gene: 2. CDR3 bases: TGTGCCAGCAGGGACAGGGTTAACACTGAAGCTTTCTTT. This gives the protein CASRDRVNTEAFF.

Comment on this clonotype: Relative to the germline gene, one junction end is altered; a read error may explain this. The chain has TRBV7-7 and TRBJ1-5; no clear D gene. Germline loops: CDR1 SSHAT, CDR2 FNYEAQ (reference sequence). The length of the CDR3 is 14 residues. CDR3 region: CASSLAVGNQPQHF. As DNA, the CDR3 is TGTGCTAGCAGCTTGGCTGTAGGGAATCAGCCCCAGCATTTT.

The chain joins TRBV28 to TRBJ2-3, with 8 bases that match TRBD1. The CDR3 is 14 residues long. Germline V CDR1 and CDR2: MDHEN, SYDVKM. V was clipped by 10 bases and J by 4 bases; unmatched bases: 10. The CDR3 DNA is TGTGCCACCCGAAGGGCAGGGGGCGCAGATACGCAGTATTTT. Residues: CATRRAGGADTQYF.

The rearrangement links TRBV6-1 to TRBJ1-2; D may be TRBD1 (6 bases). V was clipped by 10 bases and J by 12 bases, with 21 bases between them. The CDR3 consists of 12 residues. From germline, CDR1 is MNHNS and CDR2 SASEGT. In DNA, the CDR3 is TGTGCCACACAGCCTTATCTGGGGGGCCACACCTTC. Translated, it gives CATQPYLGGHTF.